What follows describes a single TCR beta chain. Orbital computed tomography and thyroid ultrasound, along with TRAb, serum thyroxine and clinical symptoms, underpinned diagnosis. CDR3 regions of TCR beta were amplified from RNA transcripts. HTBI primers served in a first-round RT-PCR, which a second-round multiplex PCR followed. Using its own MiXCR run on the multiplex PCR reads, TCRdb lists one record per CDR3 protein. The top ten hold about 40% of the sample, which has approximately 700,000 distinct CDR3 sequences, about 44% seen once. This entry belongs to a study of Graves' ophthalmopathy and Graves' hyperthyroidism. Germline V gene lookup returns CDR1 MRHNA and CDR2 SNTAGT. Trimming took 5 bases from V and 4 from J, leaving 17 bases between them. The CDR3 contains 15 residues.

The specimen was peripheral blood. The chain links TRBV6-4 to TRBJ1-2; no definite D call. This sequence originates from an adult man with Graves' ophthalmopathy. In nucleotides, the CDR3 is TGTGCCAGCAGTCAGACGGAGTCTCTCCTCTATGGCTACACCTTC. As protein: CASSQTESLLYGYTF.